The rows below give T cell receptor beta chains drawn from one sample of a study of brain T cells in children with intractable seizures. The method was immunoSEQ multiplex PCR; TCRdb's version includes in-frame clones alone and lacks a portion of them. The table includes fewer than 85,000 clones, approximately 94% detected once. The specimen was peripheral blood, collected at surgery. These receptors were taken from a boy in the first two years of life with tuberous sclerosis and intractable seizures. Each CDR3 is given with its conserved first and last residue. A D gene is named only where the DNA matches it firmly. Some rows have no size entry. The others give once, few or many, or a class for an expanded clone.

D: -
J: TRBJ2-1
size: -
V: TRBV21-1
CDR3: CASSKGASRRPCNEQFF
DNA: TGTGCCAGCAGCAAAGGGGCCTCTAGGCGCCCTTGCAATGAGCAGTTCTTC

D: -
J: TRBJ1-1
size: -
V: TRBV5-1
CDR3: CASSFEGLGSTEAFF
DNA: TGCGCCAGCAGCTTTGAGGGGCTAGGAAGCACTGAAGCTTTCTTT

D: -
J: TRBJ2-7
size: -
V: TRBV6-5
CDR3: CASSYSLDKTEQYF
DNA: TGTGCCAGCAGTTACTCCTTGGATAAAACCGAGCAGTACTTC

D: -
J: TRBJ2-1
size: -
V: TRBV5-3
CDR3: CARSPNEGGSEQFF
DNA: TGTGCCAGAAGCCCTAATGAAGGGGGGAGTGAGCAGTTCTTC

D: -
J: TRBJ2-4
size: -
V: TRBV18
CDR3: CASSPGLRGDIQYF
DNA: TGTGCCAGCTCACCAGGGCTGAGGGGGGACATTCAGTACTTC

D: TRBD1
J: TRBJ1-2
size: -
V: TRBV11-3
CDR3: CASSLGQGFYGYTF
DNA: TGTGCCAGCAGCTTGGGACAGGGGTTCTATGGCTACACCTTC

D: -
J: TRBJ2-7
size: -
V: TRBV6-5
CDR3: CASSYGQWLIYEQYF
DNA: TGTGCCAGCAGTTACGGTCAGTGGCTAATCTACGAGCAGTACTTC

D: TRBD2
J: TRBJ2-5
size: -
V: TRBV28
CDR3: CASSLPGLAVETQYF
DNA: TGTGCCAGCAGTTTACCCGGACTAGCTGTCGAGACCCAGTACTTC

D: -
J: TRBJ2-1
size: -
V: TRBV6-6
CDR3: CASSQQGFNEQFF
DNA: TGTGCCAGCAGCCAACAGGGATTCAATGAGCAGTTCTTC

D: -
J: TRBJ2-2
size: once
V: TRBV3-1/TRBV3-2
CDR3: CASSPLRGINTGELFF
DNA: TGTGCCAGCAGCCCCTTGCGGGGAATAAACACCGGGGAGCTGTTTTTT

D: TRBD2
J: TRBJ2-5
size: -
V: TRBV5-1
CDR3: CASSLVASGRAPETQYF
DNA: TGCGCCAGCAGCTTGGTCGCTAGCGGGAGGGCTCCCGAGACCCAGTACTTC

D: TRBD1
J: TRBJ2-3
size: -
V: TRBV27
CDR3: CASRPGQGVPDTQYF
DNA: TGTGCCAGCAGACCGGGACAGGGTGTACCTGATACGCAGTATTTT

D: -
J: TRBJ2-7
size: -
V: TRBV19
CDR3: CDSSVYHRAVKPYEQYF
DNA: TGTGACAGTAGTGTGTATCACAGGGCAGTGAAACCCTACGAGCAGTACTTC

D: -
J: TRBJ2-2
size: -
V: TRBV11-3
CDR3: CASSSQLQATGELFF
DNA: TGTGCCAGCAGCTCACAATTACAGGCAACCGGGGAGCTGTTTTTT

D: TRBD1
J: TRBJ2-5
size: once
V: TRBV24-1
CDR3: CATSDPGQQETQYF
DNA: TGTGCCACCAGTGACCCGGGACAGCAAGAGACCCAGTACTTC

D: -
J: TRBJ2-7
size: -
V: TRBV13
CDR3: CASSSQGDYEQYF
DNA: TGTGCCAGCAGCTCTCAAGGGGACTACGAGCAGTACTTC

D: TRBD2
J: TRBJ2-1
size: -
V: TRBV7-6
CDR3: CASSFPTLAGMKGSSYNEQFF
DNA: TGTGCCAGCAGCTTCCCCACGCTAGCGGGGATGAAAGGGAGCTCCTACAATGAGCAGTTCTTC

D: TRBD2
J: TRBJ2-7
size: -
V: TRBV7-3
CDR3: CASSLSGGASYEQYF
DNA: TGTGCCAGCAGCCTTAGCGGGGGGGCCTCCTACGAGCAGTACTTC

D: -
J: TRBJ2-3
size: -
V: TRBV3-1/TRBV3-2
CDR3: CASSQETDTQYF
DNA: TGTGCCAGCAGCCAAGAGACAGATACGCAGTATTTT

D: -
J: TRBJ1-1
size: -
V: TRBV6-4
CDR3: CASNPGTEAFF
DNA: TGTGCCAGCAACCCCGGCACTGAAGCTTTCTTT

D: -
J: TRBJ1-5
size: -
V: TRBV7-6
CDR3: CASSLGGGGNQPQHF
DNA: TGTGCCAGCAGCTTAGGGGGAGGCGGCAATCAGCCCCAGCATTTT

D: -
J: TRBJ2-1
size: -
V: TRBV5-1
CDR3: CASSLARLWGLNNEQFF
DNA: TGCGCCAGCAGCTTGGCCAGGTTGTGGGGTCTTAACAATGAGCAGTTCTTC

D: -
J: TRBJ1-5
size: -
V: TRBV6-6
CDR3: CASSYMIAASNQPQHF
DNA: TGTGCCAGCAGTTACATGATTGCAGCCAGCAATCAGCCCCAGCATTTT

D: -
J: TRBJ2-1
size: -
V: TRBV18
CDR3: CASSPNNEQFF
DNA: TGTGCCAGCTCGCCGAACAATGAGCAGTTCTTC

D: -
J: TRBJ1-4
size: -
V: TRBV5-6
CDR3: CASSLLRGANEKLFF
DNA: TGTGCCAGCAGCTTGTTACGGGGTGCTAATGAAAAACTGTTTTTT

D: TRBD2
J: TRBJ2-1
size: -
V: TRBV6-5
CDR3: CASSLAGTSYNEQFF
DNA: TGTGCCAGCAGTCTAGCGGGGACTTCCTACAATGAGCAGTTCTTC

D: -
J: TRBJ2-5
size: -
V: TRBV29-1
CDR3: CSVERRETQYF
DNA: TGCAGCGTTGAACGCCGAGAGACCCAGTACTTC

D: -
J: TRBJ2-7
size: -
V: TRBV11-1
CDR3: CASSLEKQKQYF
DNA: TGTGCCAGCAGCTTAGAAAAGCAGAAGCAGTACTTC

D: TRBD1
J: TRBJ1-2
size: -
V: TRBV7-8
CDR3: CASSPWRTGPLDF
DNA: TGTGCCAGCAGCCCCTGGAGGACAGGTCCGTTGGACTTC

D: -
J: TRBJ1-2
size: -
V: TRBV6-1
CDR3: CASSAGLGGALFYGYTF
DNA: TGTGCCAGCAGTGCAGGCTTAGGGGGGGCCCTTTTCTATGGCTACACCTTC

D: -
J: TRBJ1-2
size: once
V: TRBV18
CDR3: CASSPPIGGSFYGYTF
DNA: TGTGCCAGCTCACCACCGATCGGGGGCTCGTTCTATGGCTACACCTTC

D: -
J: TRBJ1-1
size: -
V: TRBV9
CDR3: CASSGADSPSTEAFF
DNA: TGTGCCAGCAGCGGAGCGGACTCCCCTAGCACTGAAGCTTTCTTT

D: -
J: TRBJ2-7
size: once
V: TRBV12-3/TRBV12-4
CDR3: CASSSDYYEQYF
DNA: TGTGCCAGCAGCTCGGACTACTACGAGCAGTACTTC